One T cell receptor beta chain is described in this entry. The antigen is unknown. The sample originates from a study of T cells in pancreatic ductal adenocarcinoma. Study-wide results and caveats: Tumor-versus-blood clonality comparisons may be biased toward lower tumor diversity. Blood had more productive templates and about 7.9-fold more unique clonotypes than tumor. No significant tumor-blood clonality difference; means were about 0.1 and 0.065. The resected pancreatic cancer cohort was biased toward the minority with early-stage disease.

Selected pancreatic ductal adenocarcinoma patients had undergone surgery without neoadjuvant therapy. The CDR3 covers 16 residues. Germline CDR1 LNHDA, CDR2 SQIVND (reference sequence). Trimming took 5 bases from V and 2 from J; bases not matched to a gene: 5. Profiled with immunoSEQ multiplex PCR; TCRdb holds only in-frame clones, not every one. This sample has over 10,000 clones, with about nine tenths found just once. The chain has TRBV19 and TRBJ2-5; 13 bases line up with TRBD2. This clonotype originated in a human donor with pancreatic ductal adenocarcinoma. Specimen: PBMCs. The CDR3 DNA follows: TGTGCCAGTAGTCCGAGACTAGCGGGGGGTCAAGAGACCCAGTACTTC. This gives the protein CASSPRLAGGQETQYF.